Each of the 5 T cell receptor beta chains below was sequenced from the same sample in a study of CD8 T cells in Susac syndrome (dated by TCRdb to between 2018 and 2020). The protocol used for the library was the immunoSEQ multiplex PCR assay. RNA was extracted using the RNeasy kit, and about 0.45 to 1 microgram was reverse transcribed with random hexamers. The public reads were reprocessed in TCRdb via fastp at Q25 and MiXCR, keeping in-frame beta chains. Identical CDR3 protein sequences are pooled into one entry, listed with their most common genes and DNA. For this sample there are around 200,000 distinct CDR3 sequences; 95% appear just once. The ten biggest clones cover about 0.094% of the sample. Sequenced: CD4+ T cells from PBMCs. These receptors originate from a human donor in good health.

The chain links TRBV24-1 to TRBJ1-2; D is possibly TRBD1 (6 bases). V was clipped by 6 bases and J by 6 bases, with 10 bases between them. Germline CDR1 reads KGHDR; CDR2 reads SFDVKD. There are 12 residues in the CDR3. The CDR3 DNA follows: TGTGCCACCAGTAACAGGGTTAATGGCTACACCTTC. Its protein is CATSNRVNGYTF.

This chain connects TRBV6-5 to TRBJ1-2; 9 positions agree with TRBD1. Germline V gene lookup returns CDR1 MNHEY and CDR2 SVGAGI. J lost 13 bases, V lost 6 bases, and 12 bases had no gene match. The length of the CDR3 is 13 residues. CDR3 DNA: TGTGCCAGCAGATCGGACAGGGGCTCACGCGGCACCTTC. This codes for CASRSDRGSRGTF.

The J gene is TRBJ1-1, the V gene TRBV29-1; D gene ambiguous. From germline, CDR1 is SQVTM and CDR2 ANQGSEA. The ends were cut back, 6 bases at V and 1 base at J, with 15 bases in the middle. CDR3 length: 14 residues. CDR3 nucleotide sequence: TGCAGCGTGGAACCCCTTCTTAGGAACACTGAAGCTTTCTTT. The encoded protein is CSVEPLLRNTEAFF.

The V call is TRBV12-3 or TRBV12-4, the J call TRBJ2-3; D remains unclear. There are 14 residues in the CDR3. The V end was cut by 7 bases, the J end by 0 bases, with 11 bases between. CDR3 sequence reads: CASNRDTSTDTQYF. DNA for the CDR3: TGTGCCAGCAATAGGGATACTAGCACAGATACGCAGTATTTT.

This chain uses TRBV29-1 with TRBJ2-7, with 8 positions matching TRBD1. The V segment lost 6 bases and the J segment 5 bases; nucleotides outside the gene matches: 3. The CDR3 sequence is 11 residues long. Germline assignment: CDR1 SQVTM and CDR2 ANQGSEA. This CDR3 reads CSVRTGHEQYV. CDR3 nucleotides: TGCAGCGTCCGGACAGGGCACGAGCAGTACGTC.